The T cell receptor beta chain under discussion was sequenced for a study of CD8+CD57+ T cells in acquired aplastic anemia. Genomic DNA, the template, was used for profiling of the TCR beta VDJ and CDR3. MiXCR, run by TCRdb on the reads, gives a single entry per CDR3 protein. The profile shows fewer than 200,000 distinct CDR3 sequences, under 75% of them singletons. The CDR3 runs to 15 residues. Trimming stripped 6 bases from V and 8 bases from J, with 22 bases between. Germline CDR1 reads SNHLY; CDR2 reads FYNNEI. The chain carries TRBV2 and TRBJ1-2; D uncertain. Sequencing was done on a sample of sorted CD4+, CD8+, or CD8+CD57+ T cells (not recorded which) from PBMCs. This receptor was identified in a human donor in good health. The CDR3, as DNA: TGTGCCAGCAGGTTGAGAGGCCTATCGACCCTAGGCTACACCTTC. This gives the protein CASRLRGLSTLGYTF.